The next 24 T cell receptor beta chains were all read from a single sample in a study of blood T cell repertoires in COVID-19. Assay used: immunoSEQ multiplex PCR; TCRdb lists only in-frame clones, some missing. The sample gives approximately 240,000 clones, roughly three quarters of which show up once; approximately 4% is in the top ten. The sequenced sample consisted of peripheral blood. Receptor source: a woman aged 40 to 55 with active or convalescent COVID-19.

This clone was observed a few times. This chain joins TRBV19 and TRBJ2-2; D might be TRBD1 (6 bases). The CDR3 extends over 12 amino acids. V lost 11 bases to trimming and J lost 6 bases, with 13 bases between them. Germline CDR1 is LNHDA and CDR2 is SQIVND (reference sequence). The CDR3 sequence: CAGSSGAGELFF. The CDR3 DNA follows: TGTGCCGGCTCGTCAGGGGCCGGGGAGCTGTTTTTT.

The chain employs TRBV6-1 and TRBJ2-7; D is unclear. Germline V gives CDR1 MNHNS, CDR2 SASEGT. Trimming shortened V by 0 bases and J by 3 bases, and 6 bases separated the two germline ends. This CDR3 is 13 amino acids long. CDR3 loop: CASSEAALYEQYF. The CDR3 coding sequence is TGTGCCAGCAGTGAAGCAGCCCTCTACGAGCAGTACTTC.

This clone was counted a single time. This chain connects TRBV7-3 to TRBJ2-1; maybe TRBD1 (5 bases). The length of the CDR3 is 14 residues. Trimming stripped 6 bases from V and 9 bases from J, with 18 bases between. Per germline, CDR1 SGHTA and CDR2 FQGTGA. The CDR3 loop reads CASSSGNQRGEQFF. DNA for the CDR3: TGTGCCAGCAGTTCCGGAAATCAAAGGGGTGAGCAGTTCTTC. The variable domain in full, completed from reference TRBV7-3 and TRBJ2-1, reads GAGVSQTPSNKVTEKGKYVELRCDPISGHTALYWYRQSLGQGPEFLIYFQGTGAADDSGLPNDRFFAVRPEGSVSTLKIQRTERGDSAVYLCASSSGNQRGEQFFGPGTRLTVL.

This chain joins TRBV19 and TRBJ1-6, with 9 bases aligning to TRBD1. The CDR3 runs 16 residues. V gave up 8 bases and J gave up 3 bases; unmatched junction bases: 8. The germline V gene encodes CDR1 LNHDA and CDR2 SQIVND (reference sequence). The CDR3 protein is CASSTGGGLYNSPLHF. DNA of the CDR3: TGTGCCAGTTCGACAGGGGGGGGACTCTATAATTCACCCCTCCACTTT.

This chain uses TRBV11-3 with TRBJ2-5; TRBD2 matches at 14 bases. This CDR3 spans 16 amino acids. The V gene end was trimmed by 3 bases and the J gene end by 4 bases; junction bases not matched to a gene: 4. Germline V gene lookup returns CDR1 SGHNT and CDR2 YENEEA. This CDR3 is CASSLGTSGGGETQYF. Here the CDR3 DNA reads TGTGCCAGCAGCTTGGGGACTAGCGGGGGAGGAGAGACCCAGTACTTC.

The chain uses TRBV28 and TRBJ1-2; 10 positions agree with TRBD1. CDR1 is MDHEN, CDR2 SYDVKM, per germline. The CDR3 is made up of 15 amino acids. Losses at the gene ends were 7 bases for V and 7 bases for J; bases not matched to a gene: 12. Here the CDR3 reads CASTPRDRGFSGYTF. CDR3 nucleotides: TGTGCCAGCACCCCGAGGGACAGGGGATTCAGTGGCTACACCTTC.

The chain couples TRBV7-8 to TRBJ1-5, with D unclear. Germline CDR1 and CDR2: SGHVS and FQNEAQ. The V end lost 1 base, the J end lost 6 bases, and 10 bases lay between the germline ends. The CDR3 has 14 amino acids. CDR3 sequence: CASSLGASRQPQHF. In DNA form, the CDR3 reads TGTGCCAGCAGCTTAGGGGCCAGTCGTCAGCCCCAGCATTTT.

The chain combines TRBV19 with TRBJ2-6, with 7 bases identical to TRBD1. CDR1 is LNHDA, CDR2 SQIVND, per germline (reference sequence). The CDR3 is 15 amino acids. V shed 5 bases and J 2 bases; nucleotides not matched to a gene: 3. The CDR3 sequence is CASSLTGAGANVLTF. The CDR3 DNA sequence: TGTGCCAGTAGTTTAACAGGGGCTGGGGCCAACGTCCTGACTTTC. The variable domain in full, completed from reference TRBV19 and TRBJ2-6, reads DGGITQSPKYLFRKEGQNVTLSCEQNLNHDAMYWYRQDPGQGLRLIYYSQIVNDFQKGDIAEGYSVSREKKESFPLTVTSAQKNPTAFYLCASSLTGAGANVLTFGAGSRLTVL.

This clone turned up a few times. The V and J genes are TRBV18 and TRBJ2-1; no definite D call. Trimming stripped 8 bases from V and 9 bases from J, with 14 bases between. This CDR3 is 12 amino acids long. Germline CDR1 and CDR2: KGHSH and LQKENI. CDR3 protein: CASLSPVSEQFF. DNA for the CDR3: TGTGCCAGCCTCAGTCCCGTCAGTGAGCAGTTCTTC.

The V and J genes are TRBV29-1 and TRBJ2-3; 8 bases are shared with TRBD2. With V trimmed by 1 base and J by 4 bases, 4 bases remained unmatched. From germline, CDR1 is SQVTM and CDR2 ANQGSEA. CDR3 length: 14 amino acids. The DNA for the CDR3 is TGCAGCGTTGAAGGAGCGGGGGCCTCAGATACGCAGTATTTT. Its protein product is CSVEGAGASDTQYF.

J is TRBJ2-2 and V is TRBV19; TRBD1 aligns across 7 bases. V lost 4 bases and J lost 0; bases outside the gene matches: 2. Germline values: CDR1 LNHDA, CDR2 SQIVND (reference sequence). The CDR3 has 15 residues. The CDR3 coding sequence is TGTGCCAGTAGTACCGGGACAGCGAACACCGGGGAGCTGTTTTTT. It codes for CASSTGTANTGELFF.

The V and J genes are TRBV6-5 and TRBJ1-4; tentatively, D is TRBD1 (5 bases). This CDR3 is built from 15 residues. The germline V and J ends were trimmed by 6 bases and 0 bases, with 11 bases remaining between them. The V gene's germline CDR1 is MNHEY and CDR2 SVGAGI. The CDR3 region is CASRGGPATNEKLFF. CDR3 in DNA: TGTGCCAGCAGGGGGGGACCAGCAACTAATGAAAAACTGTTTTTT.

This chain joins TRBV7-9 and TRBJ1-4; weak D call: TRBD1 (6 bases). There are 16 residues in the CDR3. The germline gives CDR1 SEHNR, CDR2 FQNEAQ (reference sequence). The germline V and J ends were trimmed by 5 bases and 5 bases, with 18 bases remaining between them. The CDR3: CASSPNLPGQNEKLFF. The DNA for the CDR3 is TGTGCCAGCAGCCCTAACCTACCAGGACAGAATGAAAAACTGTTTTTT.

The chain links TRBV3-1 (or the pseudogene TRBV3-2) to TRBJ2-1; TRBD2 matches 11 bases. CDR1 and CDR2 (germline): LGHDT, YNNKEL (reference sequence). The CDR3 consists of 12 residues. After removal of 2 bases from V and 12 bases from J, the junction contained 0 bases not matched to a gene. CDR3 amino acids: CASSQLAGGQFF. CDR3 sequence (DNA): TGTGCCAGCAGCCAACTAGCGGGGGGGCAGTTCTTC.

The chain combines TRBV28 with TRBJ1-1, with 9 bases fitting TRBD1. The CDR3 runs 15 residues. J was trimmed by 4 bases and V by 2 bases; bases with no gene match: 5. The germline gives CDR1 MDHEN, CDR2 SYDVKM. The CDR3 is CASSLPGTGFTEAFF. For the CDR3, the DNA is TGTGCCAGCAGTTTACCCGGGACAGGGTTCACTGAAGCTTTCTTT. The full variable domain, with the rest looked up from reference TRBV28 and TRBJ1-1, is DVKVTQSSRYLVKRTGEKVFLECVQDMDHENMFWYRQDPGLGLRLIYFSYDVKMKEKGDIPEGYSVSREKKERFSLILESASTNQTSMYLCASSLPGTGFTEAFFGQGTRLTVV.

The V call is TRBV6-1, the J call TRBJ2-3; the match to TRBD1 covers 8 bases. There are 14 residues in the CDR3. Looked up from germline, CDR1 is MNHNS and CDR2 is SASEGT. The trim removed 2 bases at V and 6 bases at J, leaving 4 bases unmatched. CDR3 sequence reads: CASSERQGADTQYF. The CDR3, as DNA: TGTGCCAGCAGTGAAAGGCAGGGGGCGGATACGCAGTATTTT.

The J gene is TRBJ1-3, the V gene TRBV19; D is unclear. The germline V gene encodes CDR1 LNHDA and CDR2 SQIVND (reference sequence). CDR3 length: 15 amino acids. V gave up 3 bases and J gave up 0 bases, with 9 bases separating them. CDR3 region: CASSMLGSSGNTIYF. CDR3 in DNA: TGTGCCAGTAGTATGCTAGGGAGCTCTGGAAACACCATATATTTT.

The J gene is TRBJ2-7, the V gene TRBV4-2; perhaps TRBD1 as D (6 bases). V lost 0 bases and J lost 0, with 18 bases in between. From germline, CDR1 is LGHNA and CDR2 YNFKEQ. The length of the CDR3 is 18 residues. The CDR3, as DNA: TGTGCCAGCAGCCAAGATTCGGGTGGCAGGGGTAGCTCCTACGAGCAGTACTTC. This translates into CASSQDSGGRGSSYEQYF.

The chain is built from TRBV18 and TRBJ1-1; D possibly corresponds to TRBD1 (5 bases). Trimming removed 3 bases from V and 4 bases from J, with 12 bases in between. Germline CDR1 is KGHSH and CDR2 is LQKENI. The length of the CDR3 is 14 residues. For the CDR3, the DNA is TGTGCCAGCTCACCGGAAGTGGGGGGCACTGAAGCTTTCTTT. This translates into CASSPEVGGTEAFF. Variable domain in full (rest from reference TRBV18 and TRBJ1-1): NAGVMQNPRHLVRRRGQEARLRCSPMKGHSHVYWYRQLPEEGLKFMVYLQKENIIDESGMPKERFSAEFPKEGPSILRIQQVVRGDSAAYFCASSPEVGGTEAFFGQGTRLTVV.

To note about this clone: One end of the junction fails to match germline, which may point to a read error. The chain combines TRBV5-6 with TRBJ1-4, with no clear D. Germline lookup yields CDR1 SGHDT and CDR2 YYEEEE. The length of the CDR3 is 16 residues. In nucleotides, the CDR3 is TGTGCCAGCAGTTTGGCAGAGGCAACTTTTTATGAAAAACTGTTTTTT. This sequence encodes CASSLAEATFYEKLFF.

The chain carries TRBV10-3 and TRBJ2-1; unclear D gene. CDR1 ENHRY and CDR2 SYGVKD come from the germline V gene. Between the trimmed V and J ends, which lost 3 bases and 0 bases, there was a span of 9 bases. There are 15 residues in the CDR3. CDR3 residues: CAISDSSSSYNEQFF. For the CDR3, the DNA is TGTGCCATCAGTGACTCCTCGAGCTCCTACAATGAGCAGTTCTTC.

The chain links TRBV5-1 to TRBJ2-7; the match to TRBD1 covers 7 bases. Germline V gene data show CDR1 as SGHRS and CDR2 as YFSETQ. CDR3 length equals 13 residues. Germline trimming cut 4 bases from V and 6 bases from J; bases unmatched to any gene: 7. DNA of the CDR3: TGCGCCAGCAGCCTACAGGGGCCAGCCGAGCAGTACTTC. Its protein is CASSLQGPAEQYF.

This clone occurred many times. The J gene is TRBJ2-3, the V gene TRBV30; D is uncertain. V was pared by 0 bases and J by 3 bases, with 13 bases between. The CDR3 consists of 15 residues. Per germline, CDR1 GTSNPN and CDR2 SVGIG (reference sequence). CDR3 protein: CAWSVGSGETDTQYF. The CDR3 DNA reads TGTGCCTGGAGTGTAGGTAGTGGAGAAACAGATACGCAGTATTTT.

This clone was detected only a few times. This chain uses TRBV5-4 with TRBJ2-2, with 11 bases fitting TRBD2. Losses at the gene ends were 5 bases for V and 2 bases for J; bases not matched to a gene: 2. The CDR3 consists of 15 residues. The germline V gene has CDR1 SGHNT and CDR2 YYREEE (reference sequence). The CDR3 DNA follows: TGTGCCAGCAGGCTAGCGGGGGGCAACACCGGGGAGCTGTTTTTT. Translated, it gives CASRLAGGNTGELFF.